This entry concerns a single T cell receptor (beta chain). TCRdb keeps only in-frame clones here, not all; method: immunoSEQ multiplex PCR. The sample holds some 64,000 clones; about 90% are singletons and the top ten take 2% to 2.5%. This specimen belongs to a study of T cell changes during pregnancy in multiple sclerosis. Germline V gene sequence: CDR1 MNHEY, CDR2 SVGAGI. The CDR3 is 13 residues long. Between the trimmed V and J ends, which lost 8 bases and 2 bases, there was a span of 13 bases. The receptor was isolated from a female donor in good health, enrolled as a control in a pregnancy study. The specimen was peripheral blood, collected in the second trimester of pregnancy. The V and J genes are TRBV6-5 and TRBJ2-7; possibly TRBD2 for D (6 bases). DNA for the CDR3: TGTGCCAGCGGACCCCGACTAGCCTACGAGCAGTACTTC. Amino acid sequence: CASGPRLAYEQYF.